This T cell receptor beta chain is drawn from a study of T cells in women clearing cervical HPV infection. Study-level background: Only a few women had HLA typing results available.

The CDR3 runs 15 residues. Germline assignment: CDR1 SGHTA and CDR2 FQGNSA. V lost 5 bases to trimming and J lost 5 bases; unmatched junction nucleotides: 10. Assay used: immunoSEQ multiplex PCR; TCRdb lists only in-frame clones, some missing. This table holds approximately 23,000 clones. A remark on this clone: The CDR3 is cut off 3 residues early in the read; its end comes from the germline J gene.

The source is a woman between 18 and 70 years old with a cervical HPV16 infection that either progressed to CIN3+ or cleared (not recorded which). The gene calls are TRBV7-2 and TRBJ1-2, with 8 bases aligning to TRBD1. Input material: blood buffy coat. The sequenced CDR3 bases are TGTGCCAGCAGCCCAGGACAGGGATGGGGGTATGGC. It encodes CASSPGQGWGYG. The whole CDR3 region reads CASSPGQGWGYGYTF.